A single sample gave rise to the 28 T cell receptor beta chains below, sequenced in a study of T cell responses to AZD1222 COVID-19 vaccine. Sequencing was performed with immunoSEQ multiplex PCR; in TCRdb, only in-frame clones are kept and a portion is missing. The sample includes about 150,000 clones, approximately 92% of them seen just once. The sample in question was peripheral blood, obtained on day 0 of AZD1222 vaccination. All receptors derive from an adult in good health.

This chain uses TRBV10-2 with TRBJ2-7; a weak D match, TRBD2 (5 bases). The CDR3 totals 14 residues. Germline lookup yields CDR1 WSHSY and CDR2 SAAADI. Trimming stripped 0 bases from V and 7 bases from J, with 13 bases between. The CDR3 DNA follows: TGCGCCAGCAGTGAGTCCACTGAGCCGGGGGAGCAGTACTTC. It codes for CASSESTEPGEQYF.

The V call is TRBV10-2, the J call TRBJ1-5; no reliable D call. Germline assignment: CDR1 WSHSY and CDR2 SAAADI. The ends were cut back, 4 bases at V and 3 bases at J, with 10 bases in the middle. The CDR3 covers 14 residues. The CDR3 DNA sequence: TGCGCCAGCAGTGGGAGGCAGATCAATCAGCCCCAGCATTTT. This encodes CASSGRQINQPQHF.

The genes are TRBV15 and TRBJ2-5; perhaps D is TRBD1 or TRBD2 (6 bases each). Germline assignment: CDR1 LNHNV and CDR2 YYDKDF (reference sequence). This CDR3 comprises 15 residues. The V end lost 0 bases, the J end lost 5 bases, and 13 bases lay between the germline ends. CDR3 amino acids: CATSRDSGAWETQYF. CDR3 DNA: TGTGCCACCAGCAGAGATTCGGGGGCCTGGGAGACCCAGTACTTC. Together with reference TRBV15 and TRBJ2-5, the CDR3 gives the full variable domain: DAMVIQNPRYQVTQFGKPVTLSCSQTLNHNVMYWYQQKSSQAPKLLFHYYDKDFNNEADTPDNFQSRRPNTSFCFLDIRSPGLGDTAMYLCATSRDSGAWETQYFGPGTRLLVL.

The DNA for the CDR3 is TGTGCCAGCAGGAAGACAGGCCCTAGCAATCAGCCCCAGCATTTT. Its protein is CASRKTGPSNQPQHF. The V call is TRBV28, the J call TRBJ1-5; D is possibly TRBD1 (6 bases). This CDR3 has 15 residues. V lost 6 bases, J lost 0 bases, and 12 bases lay in between. Germline assignment: CDR1 MDHEN and CDR2 SYDVKM.

The chain links TRBV19 to TRBJ2-5; weak D call: TRBD1 (6 bases). Trimming shortened V by 5 bases and J by 2 bases, and 12 bases separated the two germline ends. The germline V gene has CDR1 LNHDA and CDR2 SQIVND (reference sequence). The CDR3 has 14 residues. CDR3 region: CASSYLGTQETQYF. The CDR3 bases are TGTGCCAGTAGTTACCTCGGGACACAAGAGACCCAGTACTTC.

This chain joins TRBV10-3 and TRBJ1-5, with 7 bases fitting TRBD1. Germline assignment: CDR1 ENHRY and CDR2 SYGVKD. V gave up 6 bases and J gave up 2 bases; unmatched junction bases: 4. CDR3 length: 14 residues. The CDR3 sequence is CAIRETGGNQPQHF. The CDR3 nucleotides are TGTGCCATCAGGGAAACAGGGGGCAATCAGCCCCAGCATTTT.

This chain uses TRBV10-3 with TRBJ1-2; D may be TRBD1 (6 bases). The CDR3 runs 14 residues. Trimming cost V 6 bases and J 4 bases, with 15 bases left between them. CDR1 is ENHRY and CDR2 is SYGVKD in the germline V gene. The CDR3 loop is CAIREGGNRYGYTF. The CDR3 region has the DNA TGTGCCATCAGAGAAGGGGGGAACCGCTATGGCTACACCTTC.

The chain links TRBV9 to TRBJ2-1; 9 nucleotides agree with TRBD1. CDR3 length: 16 amino acids. With V trimmed by 0 bases and J by 9 bases, 10 bases remained unmatched. Germline lookup yields CDR1 SGDLS and CDR2 YYNGEE. The CDR3, as DNA: TGTGCCAGCAGCGTAGTCGCTTCGGACAGGGGTACTGAGCAGTTCTTC. Translation gives CASSVVASDRGTEQFF.

The rearrangement joins TRBV19 to TRBJ1-2, with 9 positions matching TRBD1. CDR3 size: 14 residues. With V trimmed by 5 bases and J by 4 bases, 5 bases remained unmatched. Germline-derived CDR1 and CDR2 are LNHDA and SQIVND (reference sequence). The CDR3 here is CASSPMTGGYGYTF. CDR3 DNA: TGTGCCAGTAGTCCGATGACAGGGGGCTATGGCTACACCTTC.

This chain connects TRBV18 to TRBJ1-1; D remains unclear. The CDR3 length is 15 residues. Per germline, CDR1 KGHSH and CDR2 LQKENI. Deletions cut 0 bases from V and 1 base from J, with 9 bases between. The CDR3 nucleotides read TGTGCCAGCTCACCACCAAGTGTATCGAACACTGAAGCTTTCTTT. This sequence encodes CASSPPSVSNTEAFF.

CDR3 in DNA: TGTGCCAGCAGCGAAAAAGGGGCGGTCGGGGCCAACGTCCTGACTTTC. It encodes CASSEKGAVGANVLTF. The gene calls are TRBV5-6 and TRBJ2-6, with D possibly TRBD1 on 5 matching bases. Trimming pared 4 bases from V and 4 bases from J, leaving 15 bases between. From germline, CDR1 is SGHDT and CDR2 YYEEEE. The CDR3 extends over 16 amino acids.

V usage is TRBV19 and J usage is TRBJ1-5; possibly TRBD1 for D (6 bases). This CDR3 is 15 amino acids long. Trimming pared 6 bases from V and 7 bases from J, leaving 19 bases between. Germline V gene data show CDR1 as LNHDA and CDR2 as SQIVND (reference sequence). The CDR3 region has the DNA TGTGCCAGTAGAGGGGAAAAGGGGGGGCCCCAGCCCCAGCATTTT. The encoded protein is CASRGEKGGPQPQHF.

The CDR3 sequence is CASSFAGPYEQYF. The CDR3 nucleotides are TGTGCCAGCAGCTTTGCAGGGCCCTACGAGCAGTACTTC. The chain uses TRBV7-9 and TRBJ2-7; D perhaps matches TRBD1 (5 bases). Trimming removed 3 bases from V and 2 bases from J, with 8 bases in between. This CDR3 has 13 amino acids. The germline gives CDR1 SEHNR, CDR2 FQNEAQ (reference sequence).

CDR3 loop: CSVERGTGGGNTEAFF. CDR3 DNA: TGCAGCGTTGAGCGAGGAACGGGAGGCGGGAACACTGAAGCTTTCTTT. This chain uses TRBV29-1 with TRBJ1-1, with unresolved D. V was cut by 3 bases and J by 1 base, with 18 bases left in between. CDR3 length: 16 residues. Germline V lookup: CDR1 SQVTM, CDR2 ANQGSEA.

V and J are TRBV28 and TRBJ2-7; 9 nucleotides agree with TRBD1. CDR1 is MDHEN, CDR2 SYDVKM, per germline. The V and J ends lost 8 bases and 6 bases, in that order; junction bases with no gene match: 11. The length of the CDR3 is 14 residues. In DNA form, the CDR3 reads TGTGCCAGCGTTACAGGGGGCTTAAGGGTCGAGCAGTACTTC. Its translation is CASVTGGLRVEQYF.

The rearrangement joins TRBV5-1 to TRBJ2-2, with D perhaps matching TRBD1 (5 bases). In germline, CDR1 is SGHRS, CDR2 YFSETQ. Trimming stripped 4 bases from V and 0 bases from J, with 16 bases between. The CDR3 is 17 amino acids. The CDR3 reads CASSPSGYSANTGELFF. Here the CDR3 DNA reads TGCGCCAGCAGCCCATCAGGGTATTCGGCGAACACCGGGGAGCTGTTTTTT.

The chain employs TRBV9 and TRBJ2-3; D is perhaps TRBD2 (5 bases). Germline V lookup: CDR1 SGDLS, CDR2 YYNGEE. V was clipped by 0 bases and J by 0 bases, with 17 bases between them. This CDR3 is 18 amino acids long. CDR3: CASSVVPSRRASTDTQYF. Written as DNA, the CDR3 is TGTGCCAGCAGCGTAGTCCCTAGCAGACGTGCTAGCACAGATACGCAGTATTTT.

The J gene is TRBJ2-3, the V gene TRBV19; no definite D call. The V and J ends lost 5 bases and 1 base respectively, with 4 bases between them. The CDR3 has 12 residues. Looked up from germline, CDR1 is LNHDA and CDR2 is SQIVND (reference sequence). CDR3 coding DNA: TGTGCCAGTAGTCTAGGCACAGATACGCAGTATTTT. Amino acid sequence: CASSLGTDTQYF.

The rearrangement uses TRBV6-4 and TRBJ2-1; no definite D call. Germline CDR1 is MRHNA and CDR2 is SNTAGT. Trimming removed 7 bases from V and 1 base from J, with 14 bases in between. CDR3 size: 15 residues. CDR3 DNA: TGTGCCAGCACCCCCCCCCTTTTTTCCTACAATGAGCAGTTCTTC. Translating gives CASTPPLFSYNEQFF.

The chain carries TRBV9 and TRBJ2-3; D gene unclear. CDR1 is SGDLS and CDR2 is YYNGEE in the germline V gene. With 4 bases removed from V and 2 bases from J, the gap between germline ends came to 8 bases. The CDR3 spans 13 residues. CDR3 residues: CASSPETTDTQYF. The DNA for the CDR3 is TGTGCCAGCAGCCCGGAAACCACAGATACGCAGTATTTT. Complete variable domain (other parts from reference TRBV9 and TRBJ2-3): DSGVTQTPKHLITATGQRVTLRCSPRSGDLSVYWYQQSLDQGLQFLIQYYNGEERAKGNILERFSAQQFPDLHSELNLSSLELGDSALYFCASSPETTDTQYFGPGTRLTVL.

This chain connects TRBV23-1 to TRBJ1-2; D gene uncertain. TRBV23-1 is filed as an ORF, its function uncertain. The CDR3 covers 16 residues. V was cut by 0 bases and J by 0 bases, with 11 bases left in between. The DNA for the CDR3 is TGCGCCAGCAGTCAATCTCCAGAGTTCACTAACTATGGCTACACCTTC. Protein product: CASSQSPEFTNYGYTF.

The rearrangement uses TRBV5-1 and TRBJ2-1; D is perhaps TRBD1 (6 bases). Germline CDR1 reads SGHRS; CDR2 reads YFSETQ. There are 13 residues in the CDR3. V gave up 3 bases and J gave up 10 bases, with 14 bases separating them. CDR3 DNA sequence: TGCGCCAGCAGCTGGGGAACAGGGTACGAGCAGTTCTTC. It encodes CASSWGTGYEQFF. The full variable domain, completed using reference TRBV5-1 and TRBJ2-1, is KAGVTQTPRYLIKTRGQQVTLSCSPISGHRSVSWYQQTPGQGLQFLFEYFSETQRNKGNFPGRFSGRQFSNSRSEMNVSTLELGDSALYLCASSWGTGYEQFFGPGTRLTVL.

The J gene is TRBJ2-7, the V gene TRBV12-3 or TRBV12-4; D remains unclear. This CDR3 has 12 amino acids. Trimming removed 2 bases from V and 3 bases from J, with 5 bases in between. CDR3 protein: CASSLTFYEQYF. In nucleotides, the CDR3 is TGTGCCAGCAGTTTAACGTTCTACGAGCAGTACTTC.

The chain carries TRBV6-5 and TRBJ1-6; TRBD1 is a possible D gene (6 bases). CDR1 is MNHEY, CDR2 SVGAGI, per germline. The CDR3 spans 15 residues. The ends were cut back, 6 bases at V and 3 bases at J, with 12 bases in the middle. For the CDR3, the DNA is TGTGCCAGCAGGAAACAGGGACTCTATAATTCACCCCTCCACTTT. It specifies CASRKQGLYNSPLHF.

As DNA, the CDR3 is TGTGCCAGCAGCGGGAGAGGGGCCTCCTACAATGAGCAGTTCTTC. Residues: CASSGRGASYNEQFF. V usage is TRBV9 and J usage is TRBJ2-1; D possibly uses TRBD1 or TRBD2 (5 bases each). The CDR3 runs 15 residues. V was cut by 3 bases and J by 0 bases, with 10 bases left in between. Germline assignment: CDR1 SGDLS and CDR2 YYNGEE.

The V and J genes are TRBV3-1 (or the pseudogene TRBV3-2) and TRBJ2-1; D might be TRBD2 (6 bases). Looked up from germline, CDR1 is LGHDT and CDR2 is YNNKEL (reference sequence). V lost 4 bases, J lost 8 bases, and 9 bases lay in between. CDR3 length equals 12 residues. CDR3 loop: CASSPSSDEQFF. The CDR3 DNA reads as TGTGCCAGCAGCCCTTCTAGCGATGAGCAGTTCTTC.

The chain is built from TRBV30 and TRBJ2-3; the D is unclear. Looked up from germline, CDR1 is GTSNPN and CDR2 is SVGIG (reference sequence). This CDR3 has 11 amino acids. V was pared by 4 bases and J by 6 bases, with 8 bases between. The CDR3 loop is CAWNSADTQYF. The CDR3 DNA is TGTGCCTGGAACTCAGCGGATACGCAGTATTTT.

The rearrangement joins TRBV7-2 to TRBJ1-2; D unclear. This CDR3 is 14 amino acids long. Germline CDR1 reads SGHTA; CDR2 reads FQGNSA. V was trimmed by 1 base and J by 2 bases, leaving 8 bases between them. CDR3 sequence (DNA): TGTGCCAGCAGCTTAGTCGGCAGAAACTATGGCTACACCTTC. This sequence encodes CASSLVGRNYGYTF. Using reference TRBV7-2 and TRBJ1-2 for the parts outside the CDR3, the full variable domain is GAGVSQSPSNKVTEKGKDVELRCDPISGHTALYWYRQSLGQGLEFLIYFQGNSAPDKSGLPSDRFSAERTGGSVSTLTIQRTQQEDSAVYLCASSLVGRNYGYTFGSGTRLTVV.